This T cell receptor (beta chain) comes out of a study of T cells expressing NK-cell markers. Study as a whole: Source material for TCR beta repertoires consisted of sorted CD3+CD56+NKG2C+, CD3+CD56+NKG2C- and CD3+CD56-NKG2C+ T cells. General study points: Whether the expanded NKG2C+ T cell clones recognized HCMV remained unclear. These same clonotypes (in several donors) also led the CD3+CD56-NKG2C+ fraction.

Concerning this clonotype itself: What it recognizes is unknown.

TCRdb re-analyzed the 5' RACE reads; it lists each CDR3 protein once, without DNA. The sample has hundreds of thousands of distinct CDR3 sequences. Per the germline V gene, CDR1 is SGHTA and CDR2 is FQGNSA. The CDR3 is 14 residues long. The V and J genes are TRBV7-2 and TRBJ2-1; TCRdb calls TRBD2, which cannot be checked without DNA. The sequence came from a woman between 18 and 75 years old in good health. The sequenced material came from blood T cells: a sorted CD56 or NKG2C T cell subset, CD4+ or CD8+ T cells, or bulk PBMC T cells (not recorded which). The CDR3 loop is CASSPERGYNEQFF.